This T cell receptor (beta chain) was recorded in a study of identical twins. The study's findings and limits: It was out-of-frame TCR alpha sharing in monozygotic twins that models underestimated. Abundant cord blood beta clonotypes carried fewer insertions; memory repertoires showed none.

As concerns this clonotype: Its antigen remains unidentified.

MiXCR, applied by TCRdb to the 5' RACE reads, yields one record per CDR3 protein. The sample lists hundreds of thousands of distinct CDR3 sequences; under 9.5% were seen once. V was trimmed by 2 bases and J by 5 bases, leaving 15 bases between them. From germline, CDR1 is SNHLY and CDR2 FYNNEI. The CDR3 is 15 amino acids. The same sample was also studied in work on yellow fever vaccine responses in identical twins.

The V gene is TRBV2, the J gene TRBJ2-5; D call uncertain. Material for sequencing was memory (CD45RO+) T cells sorted from blood. The sequence was obtained from a woman aged 18 to 35 in good health. The CDR3 reads CASSENRPIGETQYF. CDR3 DNA: TGTGCCAGCAGTGAAAACAGACCGATTGGGGAGACCCAGTACTTC.